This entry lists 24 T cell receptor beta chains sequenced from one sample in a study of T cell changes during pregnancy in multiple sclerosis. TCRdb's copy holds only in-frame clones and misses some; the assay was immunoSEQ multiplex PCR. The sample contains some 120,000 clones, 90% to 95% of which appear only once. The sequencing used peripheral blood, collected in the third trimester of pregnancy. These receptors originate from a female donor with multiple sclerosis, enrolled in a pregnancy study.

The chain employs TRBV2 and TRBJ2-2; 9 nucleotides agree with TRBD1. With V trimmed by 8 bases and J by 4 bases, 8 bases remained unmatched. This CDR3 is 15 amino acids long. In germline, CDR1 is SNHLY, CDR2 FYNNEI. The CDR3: CASRGQGRITGELFF. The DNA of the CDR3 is TGTGCCAGCCGTGGACAGGGGCGGATCACCGGGGAGCTGTTTTTT.

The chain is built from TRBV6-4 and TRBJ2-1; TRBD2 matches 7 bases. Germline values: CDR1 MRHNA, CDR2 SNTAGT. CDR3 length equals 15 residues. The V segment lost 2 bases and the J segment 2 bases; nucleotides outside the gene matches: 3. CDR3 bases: TGTGCCAGCAGTGACGGTCTAGCGGCCTACAATGAGCAGTTCTTC. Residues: CASSDGLAAYNEQFF.

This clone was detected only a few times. The CDR3 loop reads CASSVTGGFYNEQFF. The CDR3 DNA follows: TGTGCCAGTAGTGTAACAGGGGGTTTCTACAATGAGCAGTTCTTC. This rearrangement joins TRBV19 to TRBJ2-1, with 8 nucleotides matching TRBD1. CDR1 is LNHDA and CDR2 is SQIVND in the germline V gene (reference sequence). The CDR3 loop spans 15 amino acids. Germline trimming cut 5 bases from V and 3 bases from J; bases unmatched to any gene: 6.

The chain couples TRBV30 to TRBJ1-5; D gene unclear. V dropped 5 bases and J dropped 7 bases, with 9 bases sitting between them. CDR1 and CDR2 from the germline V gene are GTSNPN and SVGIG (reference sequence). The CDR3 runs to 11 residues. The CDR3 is CAWGSGQPQHF. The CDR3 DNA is TGTGCCTGGGGTTCCGGGCAGCCCCAGCATTTT.

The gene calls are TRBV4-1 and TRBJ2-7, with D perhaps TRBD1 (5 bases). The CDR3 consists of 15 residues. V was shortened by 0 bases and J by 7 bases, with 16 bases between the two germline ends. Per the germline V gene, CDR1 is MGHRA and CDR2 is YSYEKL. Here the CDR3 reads CASSQEGSGSEEQYF. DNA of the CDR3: TGCGCCAGCAGCCAAGAAGGGTCAGGGTCCGAGGAGCAGTACTTC.

CDR3: CASSLQDRGRNEQYF. The CDR3 nucleotides read TGTGCCAGCAGCCTCCAAGACAGGGGCAGGAACGAGCAGTACTTC. The rearrangement uses TRBV27 and TRBJ2-7; 8 bases align to TRBD1. Trimming cost V 6 bases and J 5 bases; bases outside gene matches: 12. The CDR3 spans 15 residues. Germline V gives CDR1 MNHEY, CDR2 SMNVEV (reference sequence).

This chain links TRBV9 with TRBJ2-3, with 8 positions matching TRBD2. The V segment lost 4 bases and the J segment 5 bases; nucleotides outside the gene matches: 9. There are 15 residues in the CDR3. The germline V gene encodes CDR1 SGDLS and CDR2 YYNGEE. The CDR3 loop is CASSLEGLVLDTQYF. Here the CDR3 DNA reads TGTGCCAGCAGCCTAGAGGGACTAGTGTTAGATACGCAGTATTTT.

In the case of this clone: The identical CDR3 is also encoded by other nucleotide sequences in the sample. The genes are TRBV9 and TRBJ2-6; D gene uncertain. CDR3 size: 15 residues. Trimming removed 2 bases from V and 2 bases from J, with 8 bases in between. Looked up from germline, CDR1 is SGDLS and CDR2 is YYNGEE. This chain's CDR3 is CASSVGGTGANVLTF. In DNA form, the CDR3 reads TGTGCCAGCAGCGTCGGCGGAACTGGGGCCAACGTCCTGACTTTC.

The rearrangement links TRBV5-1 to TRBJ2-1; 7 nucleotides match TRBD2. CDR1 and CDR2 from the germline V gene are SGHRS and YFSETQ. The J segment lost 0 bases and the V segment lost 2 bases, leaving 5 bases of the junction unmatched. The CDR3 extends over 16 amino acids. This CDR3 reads CASSFRAGSSYNEQFF. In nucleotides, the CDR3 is TGCGCCAGCAGCTTCCGAGCGGGGAGCTCCTACAATGAGCAGTTCTTC. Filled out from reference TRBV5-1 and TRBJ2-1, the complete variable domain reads KAGVTQTPRYLIKTRGQQVTLSCSPISGHRSVSWYQQTPGQGLQFLFEYFSETQRNKGNFPGRFSGRQFSNSRSEMNVSTLELGDSALYLCASSFRAGSSYNEQFFGPGTRLTVL.

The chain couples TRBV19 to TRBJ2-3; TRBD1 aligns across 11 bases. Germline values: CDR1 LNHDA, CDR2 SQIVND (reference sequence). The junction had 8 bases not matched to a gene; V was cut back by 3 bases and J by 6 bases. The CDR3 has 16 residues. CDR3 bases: TGTGCCAGTAGTATCCGGGGGACAGGGGGGTCGGATACGCAGTATTTT. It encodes CASSIRGTGGSDTQYF.

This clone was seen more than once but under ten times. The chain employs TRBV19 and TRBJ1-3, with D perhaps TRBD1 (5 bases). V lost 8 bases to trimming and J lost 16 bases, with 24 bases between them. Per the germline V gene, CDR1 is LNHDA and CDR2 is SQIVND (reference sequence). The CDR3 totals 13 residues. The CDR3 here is CASPTLGGTEWYF. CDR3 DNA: TGTGCCAGTCCCACCTTGGGAGGGACGGAATGGTATTTT.

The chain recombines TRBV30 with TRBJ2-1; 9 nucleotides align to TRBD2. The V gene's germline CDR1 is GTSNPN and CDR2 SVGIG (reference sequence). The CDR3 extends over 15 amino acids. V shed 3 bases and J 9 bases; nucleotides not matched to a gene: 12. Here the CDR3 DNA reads TGTGCCTGGAGCTCCAGGGAGTTTAGCGGGGGTGAGCAGTTCTTC. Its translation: CAWSSREFSGGEQFF.

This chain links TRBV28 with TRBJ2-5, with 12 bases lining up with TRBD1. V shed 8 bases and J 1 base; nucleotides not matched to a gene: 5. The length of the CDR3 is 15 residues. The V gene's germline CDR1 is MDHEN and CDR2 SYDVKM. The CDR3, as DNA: TGTGCCAGCTCCTGGGGACAGGGGGCCCAAGAGACCCAGTACTTC. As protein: CASSWGQGAQETQYF.

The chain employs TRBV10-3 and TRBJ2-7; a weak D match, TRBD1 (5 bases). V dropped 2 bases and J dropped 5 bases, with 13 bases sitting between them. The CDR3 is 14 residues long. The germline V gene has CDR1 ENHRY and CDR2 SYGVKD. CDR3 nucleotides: TGTGCCATCAGTGAGGTCAGGGCTCTTGACGAGCAGTACTTC. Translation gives CAISEVRALDEQYF.

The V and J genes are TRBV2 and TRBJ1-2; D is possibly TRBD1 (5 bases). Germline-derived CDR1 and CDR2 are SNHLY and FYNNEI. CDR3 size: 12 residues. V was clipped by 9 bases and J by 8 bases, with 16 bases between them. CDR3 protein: CARGLAGDGYTF. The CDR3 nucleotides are TGTGCCAGAGGGCTCGCGGGGGACGGCTACACCTTC.

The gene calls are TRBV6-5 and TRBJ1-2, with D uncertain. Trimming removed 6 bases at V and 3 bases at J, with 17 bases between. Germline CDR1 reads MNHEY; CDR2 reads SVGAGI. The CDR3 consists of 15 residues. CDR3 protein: CASSGILDADYGYTF. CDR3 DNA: TGTGCCAGCAGCGGTATTCTAGATGCTGACTATGGCTACACCTTC.

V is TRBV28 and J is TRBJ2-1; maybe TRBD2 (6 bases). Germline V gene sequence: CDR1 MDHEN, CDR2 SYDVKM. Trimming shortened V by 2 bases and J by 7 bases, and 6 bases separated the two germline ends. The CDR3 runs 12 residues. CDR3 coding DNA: TGTGCCAGCAGTTTAGGGGGGAATGAGCAGTTCTTC. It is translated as CASSLGGNEQFF.

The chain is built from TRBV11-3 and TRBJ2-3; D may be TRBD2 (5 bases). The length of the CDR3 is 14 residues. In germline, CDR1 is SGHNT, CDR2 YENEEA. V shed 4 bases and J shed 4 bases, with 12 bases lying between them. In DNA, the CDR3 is TGTGCCAGCAGCTCCTCCCGGGGAGCAGATACGCAGTATTTT. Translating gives CASSSSRGADTQYF.

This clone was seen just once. CDR3 sequence: CASSVVLAGSGYTF. The CDR3 bases are TGTGCCAGCAGCGTAGTGTTGGCCGGGTCAGGCTACACCTTC. V usage is TRBV9 and J usage is TRBJ1-2; no clear D gene. Between the trimmed V and J ends, which lost 0 bases and 8 bases, there was a span of 14 bases. Germline assignment: CDR1 SGDLS and CDR2 YYNGEE. The CDR3 sequence is 14 residues long.

The CDR3 coding sequence is TGTGCCAGCAGTGACCTCCTCGGACAGGGAATCCACAATGAGCAGTTCTTC. Translating gives CASSDLLGQGIHNEQFF. This rearrangement joins TRBV6-1 to TRBJ2-1; TRBD1 aligns across 8 bases. The CDR3 is 17 residues long. Germline V CDR1 and CDR2: MNHNS, SASEGT. Germline trimming cut 3 bases from V and 5 bases from J; bases unmatched to any gene: 12.

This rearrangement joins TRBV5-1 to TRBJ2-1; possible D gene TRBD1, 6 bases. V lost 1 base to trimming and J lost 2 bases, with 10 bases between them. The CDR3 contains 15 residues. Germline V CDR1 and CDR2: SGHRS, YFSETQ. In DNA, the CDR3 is TGCGCCAGCAGCTTGCACAGGGATCCCTACAATGAGCAGTTCTTC. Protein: CASSLHRDPYNEQFF.

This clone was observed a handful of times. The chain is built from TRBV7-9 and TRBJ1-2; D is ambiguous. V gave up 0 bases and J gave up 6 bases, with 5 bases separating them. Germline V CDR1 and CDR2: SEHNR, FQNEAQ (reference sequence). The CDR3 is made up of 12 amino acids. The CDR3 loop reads CASSLALDGYTF. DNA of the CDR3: TGTGCCAGCAGCTTAGCCTTAGATGGCTACACCTTC.

The CDR3 protein is CASSPVTSSYNEQFF. The CDR3 region has the DNA TGTGCCAGCTCACCGGTTACGAGTTCCTACAATGAGCAGTTCTTC. The chain employs TRBV18 and TRBJ2-1; D is unresolved. Looked up from germline, CDR1 is KGHSH and CDR2 is LQKENI. The CDR3 covers 15 residues. V gave up 3 bases and J gave up 1 base, with 10 bases separating them.

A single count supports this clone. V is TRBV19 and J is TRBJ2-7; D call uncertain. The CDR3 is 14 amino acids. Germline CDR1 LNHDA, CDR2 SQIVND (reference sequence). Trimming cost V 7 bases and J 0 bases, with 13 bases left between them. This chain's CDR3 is CASKVSYSSYEQYF. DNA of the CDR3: TGTGCCAGTAAAGTCTCTTACAGCTCCTACGAGCAGTACTTC. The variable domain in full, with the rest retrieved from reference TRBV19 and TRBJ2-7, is DGGITQSPKYLFRKEGQNVTLSCEQNLNHDAMYWYRQDPGQGLRLIYYSQIVNDFQKGDIAEGYSVSREKKESFPLTVTSAQKNPTAFYLCASKVSYSSYEQYFGPGTRLTVT.